The clone carrying this T cell receptor (beta chain) was seen only a few times. Its antigen is not known. Treatment given: roughly ten-day PBMC culture with coronavirus spike peptide pools or control peptides (ViraFEST assay). A negative selection step was used to isolate CD4+ T cells once culture had run for approximately 10 days. The sample is drawn from a study of vaccination and CD4 T cells after COVID-19. The overall study: Between diagnosis and the drawing of post-COVID samples lay a median around 98 days (range 35 to 161). Points from the study as a whole: For convalescent patients, 304 of the 307 vaccine-specific clones analyzed were classified as spike mono-reactive.

The Oncomine TCR Beta short-read assay was what sequenced the DNA obtained from cultured CD4+ T cells. Cultured CD4+ T cells yielded the extracted genomic DNA. TCRdb re-called the PCR reads through MiXCR, storing one row per CDR3 protein. The sample lists about 15,000 distinct CDR3 sequences; 35% to 50% were seen once. This CDR3 region has 14 residues. CDR1 is SNHLY, CDR2 FYNNEI, per germline. J was trimmed by 1 base and V by 9 bases; bases with no gene match: 3. V usage is TRBV2 and J usage is TRBJ2-2; 9 bases align to TRBD2. Sequences were obtained from CD4+ T cells from blood, cultured in vitro. This receptor was identified in a human donor who had recovered from COVID-19. This chain's CDR3 is CASSGSRNTGELFF. CDR3 bases: TGTGCCAGTAGCGGGAGCCGGAACACCGGGGAGCTGTTTTTT. The full variable domain, in which reference TRBV2 and TRBJ2-2 provide the parts outside the CDR3, is EPEVTQTPSHQVTQMGQEVILRCVPISNHLYFYWYRQILGQKVEFLVSFYNNEISEKSEIFDDQFSVERPDGSNFTLKIRSTKLEDSAMYFCASSGSRNTGELFFGEGSRLTVL.